This TCR beta chain was sequenced in a study of molecular identifiers for immune sequencing clone quantification. The wider study: In the replicates, RNA derived from approximately 20,000 or 100,000 naive CD8 cells was divided into five parts, and four were sequenced.

TCRdb recomputed calls from the PCR reads with MiXCR, one row per CDR3 protein. The sample lists a few hundred thousand distinct CDR3 sequences; roughly 23% were seen once. The CDR3 is made up of 17 amino acids. The V and J ends lost 6 bases and 5 bases, in that order; junction bases with no gene match: 14. The chain employs TRBV12-3 or TRBV12-4 and TRBJ1-1; 11 bases map to TRBD1. The clonotype originates from a human donor in good health. Some libraries in this study had Jurkat cell RNA spiked in. The material sequenced was naive CD8+ T cells from blood, with Jurkat cell RNA spiked in. Subset in this sample: FACS-sorted CD8+CD4-CCR7+CD45RA+ naive T cells. The CDR3 region is CASSSRDRGRGETEAFF. The CDR3 DNA reads as TGTGCCAGCAGCAGCCGGGACAGGGGGAGAGGTGAGACTGAAGCTTTCTTT.